One sample yielded the 18 T cell receptor beta chains listed below, sequenced in a study of tumor-infiltrating lymphocytes in localized non-small cell lung cancer. Sequencing used immunoSEQ multiplex PCR; TCRdb keeps in-frame clones, though not all of them. The data contain about 12,000 clones, roughly three quarters of them singletons. What was sequenced was uninvolved lung tissue not adjacent to the tumor. The receptors come from a human donor with non-small cell lung cancer.

The chain is built from TRBV5-1 and TRBJ1-1, with a weak D call TRBD1 (6 bases). The germline CDR1 and CDR2 sequences are SGHRS and YFSETQ. This CDR3 spans 14 amino acids. The ends were cut back, 2 bases at V and 2 bases at J, with 10 bases in the middle. This CDR3 reads CASSLPQGNTEAFF. The DNA of the CDR3 is TGCGCCAGCAGCTTACCACAGGGAAACACTGAAGCTTTCTTT.

The chain links TRBV19 to TRBJ2-7; no clear D. CDR1 is LNHDA, CDR2 SQIVND, per germline (reference sequence). The V gene lost 7 bases and the J gene lost 0 bases, with 13 bases spanning the gap. CDR3 length equals 14 residues. CDR3 DNA: TGTGCCAGTAACCACGGGCCCAGCTCCTACGAGCAGTACTTC. Protein product: CASNHGPSSYEQYF.

In this sample, this clone turned up a few times. The rearrangement uses TRBV4-3 and TRBJ2-2; no definite D call. CDR3 length: 15 amino acids. Germline V gene lookup returns CDR1 LGHNA and CDR2 YSLEER. Trimming took 4 bases from V and 6 from J, leaving 15 bases between them. In nucleotides, the CDR3 is TGCGCCAGCAGCCCCGAGAAGGGCCTGGCCGGGGAGCTGTTTTTT. It yields the protein CASSPEKGLAGELFF.

The rearrangement links TRBV6-5 to TRBJ2-7; 8 bases line up with TRBD1. CDR1 is MNHEY, CDR2 SVGAGI, per germline. V lost 5 bases and J lost 0; bases outside the gene matches: 6. The CDR3 is 15 residues long. The CDR3 sequence is CASSRTGTLSYEQYF. CDR3 in DNA: TGTGCCAGCAGTCGGACAGGGACACTCTCCTACGAGCAGTACTTC.

This chain links TRBV4-1 with TRBJ2-3; a weak D match, TRBD1 (5 bases). The CDR3 has 16 amino acids. The germline V gene has CDR1 MGHRA and CDR2 YSYEKL. V lost 4 bases, J lost 3 bases, and 17 bases lay in between. The CDR3 region is CASSRVGQDRTDTQYF. CDR3 in DNA: TGCGCCAGCAGCCGTGTGGGGCAGGACCGAACAGATACGCAGTATTTT.

Comment on this clone: Other DNA variants within this sample encode the same CDR3. The rearrangement uses TRBV19 and TRBJ2-7; the match to TRBD1 covers 7 bases. CDR3 length: 14 amino acids. V lost 2 bases and J lost 2; bases outside the gene matches: 3. The V gene's germline CDR1 is LNHDA and CDR2 SQIVND (reference sequence). CDR3 loop: CASSITGTAYEQYF. CDR3 bases: TGTGCCAGTAGTATAACCGGGACAGCCTACGAGCAGTACTTC.

The chain recombines TRBV7-8 with TRBJ2-7; D unresolved. Trimming left V 3 bases short and J 5 bases short, with 5 bases between. Germline values: CDR1 SGHVS, CDR2 FQNEAQ. The CDR3 has 11 residues. The CDR3 region is CASSFTNEQYF. As DNA, the CDR3 is TGTGCCAGCAGCTTTACAAACGAGCAGTACTTC.

By share of the sample, this clone is medium-sized. The genes are TRBV11-2 and TRBJ2-5, with D tentatively TRBD1 (6 bases). The V gene lost 4 bases and the J gene lost 5 bases, with 20 bases spanning the gap. CDR3 length: 16 amino acids. Germline V CDR1 and CDR2: SGHAT, FQNNGV. CDR3 in DNA: TGTGCCAGCAGCTCTTTTGGTTTTACAGGGTGGGAGACCCAGTACTTC. Amino acids: CASSSFGFTGWETQYF.

This sequence joins TRBV5-1 and TRBJ1-3; 7 bases are a match to TRBD1. V gave up 5 bases and J gave up 0 bases; unmatched junction bases: 11. Germline CDR1 reads SGHRS; CDR2 reads YFSETQ. The CDR3 is 17 residues long. The CDR3 protein is CASREGAGGISGNTIYF. CDR3 nucleotide sequence: TGCGCCAGCAGGGAGGGGGCAGGAGGAATCTCTGGAAACACCATATATTTT.

This rearrangement joins TRBV2 to TRBJ1-1, with TRBD1 as a possible D gene (6 bases). Germline values: CDR1 SNHLY, CDR2 FYNNEI. The CDR3 sequence is 13 residues long. The V and J ends lost 10 bases and 0 bases respectively, with 12 bases between them. In DNA form, the CDR3 reads TGTGCCACCTTACAGGGAATGAACACTGAAGCTTTCTTT. Amino acids: CATLQGMNTEAFF. The full variable domain, in which reference TRBV2 and TRBJ1-1 provide the parts outside the CDR3, is EPEVTQTPSHQVTQMGQEVILRCVPISNHLYFYWYRQILGQKVEFLVSFYNNEISEKSEIFDDQFSVERPDGSNFTLKIRSTKLEDSAMYFCATLQGMNTEAFFGQGTRLTVV.

The table lists this clone with a few counts. The V and J genes are TRBV4-2 and TRBJ2-3; D remains ambiguous. V was cut by 5 bases and J by 11 bases, with 11 bases left in between. Looked up from germline, CDR1 is LGHNA and CDR2 is YNFKEQ. This CDR3 is 11 amino acids long. The CDR3 nucleotides read TGTGCCAGCAGCTTTCTGAGACAGCAGTATTTT. Translated, it gives CASSFLRQQYF.

The rearrangement joins TRBV23-1 to TRBJ2-7; TRBD2 matches 10 bases. TRBV23-1 is given ORF status, its function remaining uncertain. The CDR3 spans 19 residues. After removal of 0 bases from V and 2 bases from J, the junction contained 13 bases not matched to a gene. CDR3 protein: CASSQSLPQLAGITYEQYF. The CDR3, as DNA: TGCGCCAGCAGTCAATCCCTCCCGCAACTAGCGGGGATAACCTACGAGCAGTACTTC.

The chain combines TRBV27 with TRBJ2-7; D gene unclear. This CDR3 has 12 amino acids. Trimming cost V 4 bases and J 1 base, with 5 bases left between them. Per the germline V gene, CDR1 is MNHEY and CDR2 is SMNVEV (reference sequence). The CDR3: CASSSLSYEQYF. The CDR3 coding sequence is TGTGCCAGCAGTTCCCTTTCCTACGAGCAGTACTTC.

This chain joins TRBV5-1 and TRBJ1-2; possibly TRBD1 for D (6 bases). The CDR3 totals 14 residues. The germline V gene encodes CDR1 SGHRS and CDR2 YFSETQ. V was pared by 3 bases and J by 6 bases, with 15 bases between. CDR3 protein: CASSSTGFPDGYTF. The CDR3 region has the DNA TGCGCCAGCAGCTCGACAGGCTTTCCCGATGGCTACACCTTC.

V usage is TRBV9 and J usage is TRBJ1-6; 8 nucleotides match TRBD1. The CDR3 has 19 amino acids. CDR1 is SGDLS and CDR2 is YYNGEE in the germline V gene. V shed 0 bases, J shed 1 base, and the junction held 9 bases outside the gene matches. CDR3 nucleotides: TGTGCCAGCAGCGTAGGTGCAGGGGGCATTAGTTCCTATAATTCACCCCTCCACTTT. It is translated as CASSVGAGGISSYNSPLHF.

V gene TRBV7-9 combines with J gene TRBJ2-7, with D unresolved. This CDR3 has 11 residues. The germline V gene has CDR1 SEHNR and CDR2 FQNEAQ (reference sequence). Trimming stripped 5 bases from V and 3 bases from J, with 5 bases between. The CDR3: CASSALYEQYF. The CDR3 DNA reads as TGTGCCAGCAGCGCACTCTACGAGCAGTACTTC.

The sample holds one count of this clone. CDR3 region: CASSFRTSTDTQYF. For the CDR3, the DNA is TGTGCCAGCAGCTTCCGGACTTCCACAGATACGCAGTATTTT. The rearrangement uses TRBV11-3 and TRBJ2-3; a weak D match, TRBD2 (5 bases). Trimming cost V 3 bases and J 2 bases, with 9 bases left between them. The CDR3 has 14 amino acids. Germline V CDR1 and CDR2: SGHNT, YENEEA.

Remarks on this clone: A read error may produce the germline difference seen at one junction end. The genes are TRBV7-7 and TRBJ2-2, with 12 bases aligning to TRBD1. This CDR3 contains 15 residues. Germline CDR1 is SSHAT and CDR2 is FNYEAQ (reference sequence). The CDR3: CASSLGTGGPGELFF. The CDR3 DNA is TGTGCTAGCAGCTTAGGGACAGGGGGCCCCGGGGAGCTGTTTTTT.